The 5 T cell receptor beta chains in this list originate from one sample, sequenced in a study of blood T cell repertoires in COVID-19. The data were produced by immunoSEQ multiplex PCR, yet TCRdb's version contains in-frame clones alone and is incomplete. The data hold 5,800 or so clones, with roughly four fifths observed a single time. Sequenced sample: peripheral blood. The receptors come from a man between 60 and 75 years old with acute or convalescent COVID-19.

The table lists this clone with a few counts. V gene TRBV5-7 combines with J gene TRBJ2-3; D is possibly TRBD1 (6 bases). TRBV5-7 carries the ORF label, with uncertain function. This CDR3 region has 18 residues. V lost 0 bases and J 1 base, leaving 18 bases between the germline ends. CDR3 residues: CASSLEQGPPHGTDTQYF. CDR3 nucleotide sequence: TGTGCCAGCAGCTTGGAACAGGGCCCACCCCATGGCACAGATACGCAGTATTTT.

This chain connects TRBV4-1 to TRBJ2-3; 9 nucleotides agree with TRBD2. The CDR3 extends over 16 amino acids. V lost 3 bases and J lost 3; bases outside the gene matches: 7. Germline V gene lookup returns CDR1 MGHRA and CDR2 YSYEKL. As DNA, the CDR3 is TGCGCCAGCAGCCATCGGGGTAGCGGGGGTACAGATACGCAGTATTTT. This encodes CASSHRGSGGTDTQYF.

This clone was picked up one time. The chain links TRBV2 to TRBJ1-2; D gene unclear. CDR3 size: 12 residues. Trimming pared 6 bases from V and 3 bases from J, leaving 8 bases between. CDR1 and CDR2 from the germline V gene are SNHLY and FYNNEI. The CDR3 loop reads CASSTEYYGYTF. DNA for the CDR3: TGTGCCAGCAGCACTGAATACTATGGCTACACCTTC.

The gene calls are TRBV15 and TRBJ1-1; D is ambiguous. CDR1 LNHNV and CDR2 YYDKDF come from the germline V gene (reference sequence). V lost 4 bases and J lost 1, with 7 bases in between. This CDR3 comprises 13 residues. In DNA form, the CDR3 reads TGTGCCACCAGCATAGGCGGGAACACTGAAGCTTTCTTT. This gives the protein CATSIGGNTEAFF.

The V call is TRBV3-1 (or the pseudogene TRBV3-2), the J call TRBJ2-7, with D possibly being TRBD2 (5 bases). This CDR3 is built from 13 residues. Trimming took off 0 bases at V and 7 bases at J, with 10 bases between the two ends. CDR1 is LGHDT and CDR2 is YNNKEL in the germline V gene (reference sequence). CDR3 in amino acids: CASSQDRSGEQYF. The CDR3 DNA is TGTGCCAGCAGCCAAGATCGCTCGGGGGAGCAGTACTTC.